Reported below is one T cell receptor (beta chain). The antigen is unknown. The data are from a study of T cell responses to AZD1222 COVID-19 vaccine. The study, taken as a whole, reports: Donors were chiefly white British, with a greater number of females, and clonal diversity was perhaps underestimated. AZD1222 recipients seropositive at baseline numbered only six. Researchers report vaccine-associated CD4 TCRs spanning spike, with dominance at 160-218 and 743-854.

The assay was immunoSEQ multiplex PCR, and TCRdb's table has in-frame clones only and misses some. The data show about 66,000 clones, around 79% seen once. Germline V gene data show CDR1 as MNHEY and CDR2 as SVGEGT. CDR3 length equals 18 residues. V trimming: 2 bases; J trimming: 1 base; junction bases outside the gene matches: 9. The source was peripheral blood, collected on day 0 of MenACWY control vaccination. This sequence joins TRBV6-2 or TRBV6-3 and TRBJ1-5; 9 bases fit TRBD1. The receptor's source is an adult in good health. The CDR3 DNA is TGTGCCAGCAGTTACGAGGACAGGGGTTATAGGAGCAATCAGCCCCAGCATTTT. Protein: CASSYEDRGYRSNQPQHF.